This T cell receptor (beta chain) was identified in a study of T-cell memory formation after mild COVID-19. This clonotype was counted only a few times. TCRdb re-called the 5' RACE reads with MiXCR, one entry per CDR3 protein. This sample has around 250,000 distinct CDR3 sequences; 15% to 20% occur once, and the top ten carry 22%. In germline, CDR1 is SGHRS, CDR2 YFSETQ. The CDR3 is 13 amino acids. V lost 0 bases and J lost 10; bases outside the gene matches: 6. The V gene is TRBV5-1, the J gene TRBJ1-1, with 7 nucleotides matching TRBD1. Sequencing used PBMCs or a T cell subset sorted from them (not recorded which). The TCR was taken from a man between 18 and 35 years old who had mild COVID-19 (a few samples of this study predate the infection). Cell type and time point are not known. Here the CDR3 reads CASSLETGSTAFF. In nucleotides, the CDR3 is TGCGCCAGCAGCTTGGAGACAGGGTCTACAGCTTTCTTT.